These 7 T cell receptor beta chains share one sample of origin, sequenced in a study of CD4 and CD8 cells across lung adenocarcinoma regions. Via MiXCR, TCRdb re-called the PCR reads, giving one row per CDR3 protein. The repertoire holds about 14,000 distinct CDR3 sequences, with around 40% as singletons. Sequences were obtained from CD4+ T cells from the center of a lung tumor. These TCRs come from a male donor with lung adenocarcinoma. The CD4 and CD8 labels of this study may be unreliable.

This clonotype came up many times. The chain uses TRBV27 and TRBJ2-1; 11 bases match TRBD1. Germline V CDR1 and CDR2: MNHEY, SMNVEV (reference sequence). CDR3 length: 16 amino acids. V dropped 5 bases and J dropped 7; count of bases not matched to a gene: 10. The CDR3 nucleotides are TGTGCCAGCAGTGAGTACGGGACAGGGGGGAGGAATGAGCAGTTCTTC. Translated: CASSEYGTGGRNEQFF.

With regard to this clonotype: One end of the junction is discordant with germline, which a read error may explain. This sequence joins TRBV27 and TRBJ2-3; perhaps TRBD1 as D (5 bases). The V gene's germline CDR1 is MNHEY and CDR2 SMNVEV (reference sequence). CDR3 length: 16 amino acids. CDR3 DNA: TGTGCCAGCAAGGCTTTCCGGGCTGTGAGCACAGGTGCGCAGTTTTTT. It specifies CASKAFRAVSTGAQFF.

In regard to this clonotype: At one boundary the junction diverges from the germline segment, which might be a read error. The gene calls are TRBV6-8 and TRBJ2-5; TRBD1 might be the D (6 bases). CDR1 MNHGY and CDR2 SAAAGT come from the germline V gene. The CDR3 length is 12 residues. CDR3 sequence: CAGGRDTETQYF. The CDR3 nucleotides are TGTGCCGGGGGCCGTGACACAGAGACCCAGTATTTC.

The chain joins TRBV27 to TRBJ2-5; tentatively, D is TRBD2 (6 bases). The CDR3 has 17 residues. Germline V gene data show CDR1 as MNHEY and CDR2 as SMNVEV (reference sequence). V was clipped by 5 bases and J by 1 base, with 20 bases between them. CDR3 protein: CASSAGRGARGQETQYF. In nucleotides, the CDR3 is TGTGCCAGCAGTGCGGGGCGAGGGGCCCGTGGCCAAGAGACCCAGTACTTC.

This clonotype counts as medium-sized. This chain links TRBV7-2 with TRBJ2-4; TRBD1 is a possible D gene (5 bases). CDR3 size: 13 residues. V shed 1 base and J shed 6 bases, with 7 bases lying between them. Germline V gives CDR1 SGHTA, CDR2 FQGNSA. Here the CDR3 DNA reads TGTGCCAGCAGCTTAGGGGGCTCAAACATTCAGTACTTC. Translated, it gives CASSLGGSNIQYF.

This clonotype was counted at least ten times. The chain recombines TRBV7-2 with TRBJ2-1, with D hard to call. The CDR3 sequence is 13 residues long. The V gene lost 4 bases and the J gene lost 10 bases, with 14 bases spanning the gap. Germline V gives CDR1 SGHTA, CDR2 FQGNSA. The CDR3 spells CASSSFYSYEQFF. As DNA, the CDR3 is TGTGCCAGCAGCTCTTTTTACTCCTACGAGCAGTTCTTC.

This chain links TRBV14 with TRBJ2-1, with no clear D. The J call may be wrong; the DNA end is better matched by TRBJ2-7. This CDR3 contains 14 residues. Germline CDR1 is SGHDN and CDR2 is FVKESK. CDR3 loop: CASSLSPSPYEQYF. CDR3 DNA: TGTGCCAGCAGCCTGTCACCAAGCCCCTACGAGCAGTACTTC.